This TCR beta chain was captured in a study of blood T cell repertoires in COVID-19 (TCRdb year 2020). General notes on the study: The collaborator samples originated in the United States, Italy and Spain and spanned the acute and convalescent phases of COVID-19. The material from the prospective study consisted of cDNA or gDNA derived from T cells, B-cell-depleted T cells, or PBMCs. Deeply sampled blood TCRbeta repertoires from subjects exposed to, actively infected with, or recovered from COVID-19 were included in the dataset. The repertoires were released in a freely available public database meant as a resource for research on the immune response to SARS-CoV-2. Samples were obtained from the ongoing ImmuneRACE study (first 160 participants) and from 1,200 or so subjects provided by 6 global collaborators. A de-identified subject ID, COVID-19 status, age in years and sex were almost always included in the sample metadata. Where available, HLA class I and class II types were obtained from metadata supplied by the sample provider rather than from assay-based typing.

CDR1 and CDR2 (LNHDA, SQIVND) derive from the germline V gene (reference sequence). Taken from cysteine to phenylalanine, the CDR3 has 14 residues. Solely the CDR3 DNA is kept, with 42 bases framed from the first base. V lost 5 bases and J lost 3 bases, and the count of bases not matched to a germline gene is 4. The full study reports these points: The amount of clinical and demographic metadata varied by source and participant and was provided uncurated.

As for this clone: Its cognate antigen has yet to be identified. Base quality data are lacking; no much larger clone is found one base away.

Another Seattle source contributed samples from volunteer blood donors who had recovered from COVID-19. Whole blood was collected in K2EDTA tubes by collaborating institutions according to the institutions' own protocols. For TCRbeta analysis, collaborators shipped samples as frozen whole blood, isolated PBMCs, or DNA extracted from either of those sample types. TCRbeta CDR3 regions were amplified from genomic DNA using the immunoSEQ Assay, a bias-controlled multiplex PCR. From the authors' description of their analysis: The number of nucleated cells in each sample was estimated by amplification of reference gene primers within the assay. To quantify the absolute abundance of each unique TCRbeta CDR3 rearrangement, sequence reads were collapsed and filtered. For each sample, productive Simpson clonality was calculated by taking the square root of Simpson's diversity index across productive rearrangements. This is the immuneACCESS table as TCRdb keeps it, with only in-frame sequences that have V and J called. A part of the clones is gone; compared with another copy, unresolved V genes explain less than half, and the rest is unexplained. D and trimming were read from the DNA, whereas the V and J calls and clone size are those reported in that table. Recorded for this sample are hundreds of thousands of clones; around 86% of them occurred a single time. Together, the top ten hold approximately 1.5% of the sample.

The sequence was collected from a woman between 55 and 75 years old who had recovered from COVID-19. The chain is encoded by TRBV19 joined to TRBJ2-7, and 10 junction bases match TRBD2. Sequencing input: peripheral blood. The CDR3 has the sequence CASSGLAGDYEQYF. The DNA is TGTGCCAGTAGTGGTCTAGCGGGGGACTACGAGCAGTACTTC. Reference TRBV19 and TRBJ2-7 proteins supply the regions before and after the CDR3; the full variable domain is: DGGITQSPKYLFRKEGQNVTLSCEQNLNHDAMYWYRQDPGQGLRLIYYSQIVNDFQKGDIAEGYSVSREKKESFPLTVTSAQKNPTAFYLCASSGLAGDYEQYFGPGTRLTVT.